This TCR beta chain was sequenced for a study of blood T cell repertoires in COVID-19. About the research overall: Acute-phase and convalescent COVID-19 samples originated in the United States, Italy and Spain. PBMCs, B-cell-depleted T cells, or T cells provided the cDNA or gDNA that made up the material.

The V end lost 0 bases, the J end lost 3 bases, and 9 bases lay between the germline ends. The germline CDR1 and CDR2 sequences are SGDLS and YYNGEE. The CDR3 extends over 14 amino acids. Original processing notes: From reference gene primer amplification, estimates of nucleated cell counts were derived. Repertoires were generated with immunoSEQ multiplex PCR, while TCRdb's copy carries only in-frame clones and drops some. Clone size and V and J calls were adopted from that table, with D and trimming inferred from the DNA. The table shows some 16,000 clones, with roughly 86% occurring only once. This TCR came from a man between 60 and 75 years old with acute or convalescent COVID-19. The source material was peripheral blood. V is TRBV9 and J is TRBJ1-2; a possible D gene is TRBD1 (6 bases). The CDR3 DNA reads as TGTGCCAGCAGCGTAGAGGCAGGGGACTATGGCTACACCTTC. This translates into CASSVEAGDYGYTF.